One sample yielded the 3 T cell receptor beta chains listed below, sequenced in a study of tissue T cells after allogeneic stem cell transplantation. Produced via immunoSEQ multiplex PCR; TCRdb's table is partial and in-frame only. There are about 9,400 clones in the sample; about 65% occur only once, and 20% to 30% lies in the top ten. Here the sequenced sample was tissue from the stomach, taken at autopsy. These receptors were collected from a male donor aged 60 or older with lung cancer.

V is TRBV9 and J is TRBJ2-2; possible D gene TRBD1, 6 bases. Per germline, CDR1 SGDLS and CDR2 YYNGEE. The CDR3 consists of 16 residues. Trimming shortened V by 4 bases and J by 4 bases, and 17 bases separated the two germline ends. CDR3 DNA sequence: TGTGCCAGCAGCCCCCAGTGGGGGCTAGGCACCGGGGAGCTGTTTTTT. Encoded protein: CASSPQWGLGTGELFF.

A word on this clone: The sample has other DNA sequences that encode this CDR3 too. The chain employs TRBV7-2 and TRBJ1-4; D unclear. Germline values: CDR1 SGHTA, CDR2 FQGNSA. The V end lost 0 bases, the J end lost 0 bases, and 5 bases lay between the germline ends. This CDR3 has 15 amino acids. Written as DNA, the CDR3 is TGTGCCAGCAGCTTAGCCCGTGCAACTAATGAAAAACTGTTTTTT. This sequence encodes CASSLARATNEKLFF.

The CDR3 spells CASSLAKNYEQYF. Here the CDR3 DNA reads TGTGCCAGCAGCTTAGCTAAGAATTACGAGCAGTACTTC. This chain connects TRBV7-2 to TRBJ2-7; no definite D call. Trimming pared 0 bases from V and 4 bases from J, leaving 7 bases between. The CDR3 is 13 amino acids. The germline V gene encodes CDR1 SGHTA and CDR2 FQGNSA.